One sample yielded the 16 T cell receptor beta chains listed below, sequenced in a study of regulatory T cells in long-lasting Graves disease (dated by TCRdb to the early 2020s). Taken with the paper, the label for time point translates to: newly diagnosed GD, antithyroid drugs for less than 3 months. RNA was extracted from PBMCs in TRIzol for both TCR sequencing and RNA sequencing. Receptor libraries were prepared by multiplex PCR. Sequenced on an Illumina HiSeq 4000. iRepertoire HTBI primers and Arm-PCR amplification of CDR3 regions were used to construct TCR beta libraries. TCRdb reprocessed the public reads (quality trimming at Q25 with fastp, clone calling with MiXCR) and kept in-frame beta chains. Each entry is one CDR3 protein sequence, shown with its most common DNA and genes. In all, the sample holds more than 450,000 distinct CDR3 sequences, and roughly 15% of those were seen once. Roughly an eighth of the sample is held by the ten biggest clonotypes.

These records were also assigned to another study, of T cells in Graves' hyperthyroidism and ophthalmopathy.

The material was peripheral blood mononuclear cells (PBMCs), obtained at new diagnosis, from a patient treated with antithyroid drugs. These receptors were taken from a man aged 40-55 years with Graves disease. Donor details come from another sample of the same person, matched by shared clones.

CDR3 in amino acids: CSARGASHYEQYF. CDR3 DNA: TGCAGTGCTAGGGGGGCCAGTCACTACGAGCAGTACTTC. The V call is TRBV20-1, the J call TRBJ2-7, with D perhaps matching TRBD1 (6 bases). Germline CDR1 DFQATT, CDR2 SNEGSKA (reference sequence). V was cut by 3 bases and J by 3 bases, with 12 bases left in between. The CDR3 is 13 residues long.

This clonotype was detected many times. The chain carries TRBV7-9 and TRBJ2-1; tentatively, D is TRBD2 (5 bases). Germline V gene lookup returns CDR1 SEHNR and CDR2 FQNEAQ (reference sequence). Trimming stripped 1 base from V and 6 bases from J, with 10 bases between. CDR3 size: 14 residues. In nucleotides, the CDR3 is TGTGCCAGCAGCTTAGTGTTAGAGGGCAATGAGCAGTTCTTC. Translating it yields CASSLVLEGNEQFF. The whole variable domain, filled in from reference TRBV7-9 and TRBJ2-1, reads DTGVSQNPRHKITKRGQNVTFRCDPISEHNRLYWYRQTLGQGPEFLTYFQNEAQLEKSRLLSDRFSAERPKGSFSTLEIQRTEQGDSAMYLCASSLVLEGNEQFFGPGTRLTVL.

This clonotype was counted at least ten times. This rearrangement joins TRBV28 to TRBJ2-7; 9 positions match TRBD2. The ends lost 6 bases at V and 2 bases at J; junction bases unmatched: 8. There are 15 residues in the CDR3. The germline gives CDR1 MDHEN, CDR2 SYDVKM. In DNA, the CDR3 is TGTGCCAGCAGCCTCCCTAGCGGGAATGCCTACGAGCAGTACTTC. Encoded protein: CASSLPSGNAYEQYF.

This clonotype was picked up many times. This chain uses TRBV28 with TRBJ2-3, with D tentatively TRBD2 (6 bases). Per the germline V gene, CDR1 is MDHEN and CDR2 is SYDVKM. V was pared by 5 bases and J by 0 bases, with 30 bases between. The CDR3 runs to 21 residues. The CDR3 nucleotides are TGTGCCAGCAGTCCCCTGTGGGGGGACTCAGAGGGCGGGATGAGCACAGATACGCAGTATTTT. Translation gives CASSPLWGDSEGGMSTDTQYF. Supplemented by reference TRBV28 and TRBJ2-3, the full variable domain reads DVKVTQSSRYLVKRTGEKVFLECVQDMDHENMFWYRQDPGLGLRLIYFSYDVKMKEKGDIPEGYSVSREKKERFSLILESASTNQTSMYLCASSPLWGDSEGGMSTDTQYFGPGTRLTVL.

As concerns this clonotype: Since a far larger clone is one base different, this is likely a read error. This chain joins TRBV11-3 and TRBJ2-7; 8 bases are shared with TRBD1. The CDR3 covers 14 residues. Germline V lookup: CDR1 SGHNT, CDR2 YENEEA. The CDR3 bases are TGTGCCAGCAACTTAACGGGACAGGTTAACGAGCAGTACTTC. Translated: CASNLTGQVNEQYF.

This clonotype appeared many times. This chain uses TRBV6-1 with TRBJ2-7; D may be TRBD2 (6 bases). Germline CDR1 and CDR2: MNHNS and SASEGT. CDR3 size: 15 residues. V was pared by 6 bases and J by 3 bases, with 18 bases between. The CDR3 DNA reads TGTGCCAGCAGCGGGCGTGGGGGAGGCCACTACGAGCAGTACTTC. Translation: CASSGRGGGHYEQYF.

This clonotype was observed many times. This rearrangement joins TRBV13 to TRBJ2-1, with D perhaps matching TRBD2 (5 bases). From germline, CDR1 is PRHDT and CDR2 FYEKMQ (reference sequence). V was trimmed by 4 bases and J by 9 bases, leaving 7 bases between them. This CDR3 is built from 11 residues. The CDR3 coding sequence is TGTGCCAGCAGCTGGGGAGTTGAGCAGTTCTTC. Translated, it gives CASSWGVEQFF.

This chain connects TRBV5-4 to TRBJ1-3; D call uncertain. Germline V lookup: CDR1 SGHNT, CDR2 YYREEE (reference sequence). Trimming left V 4 bases short and J 4 bases short, with 15 bases between. The CDR3 is 15 residues long. CDR3 region: CASSVGGLEGNTIYF. DNA of the CDR3: TGTGCCAGCAGCGTGGGAGGGTTGGAGGGAAACACCATATATTTT.

To note about this clonotype: This sequence may be a read error, since a much larger clone differs from it by one base. The V gene is TRBV20-1, the J gene TRBJ2-7; D is perhaps TRBD1 (6 bases). This CDR3 contains 12 residues. V lost 4 bases, J lost 3 bases, and 10 bases lay in between. Germline V gives CDR1 DFQATT, CDR2 SNEGSKA (reference sequence). CDR3 in DNA: TGCAGTGCTAATTGGACAGTCTACGAGCAGTACTTC. Translated: CSANWTVYEQYF.

This clonotype has at least ten counts. The chain carries TRBV2 and TRBJ2-5, with a possible D match to TRBD1 (5 bases). This CDR3 has 14 amino acids. The V end was cut by 2 bases, the J end by 4 bases, with 11 bases between. Germline values: CDR1 SNHLY, CDR2 FYNNEI. DNA of the CDR3: TGTGCCAGCAGTGAAATTCGGCAGGGAGAGACCCAGTACTTC. This sequence encodes CASSEIRQGETQYF.

This clonotype was recorded at least ten times. V gene TRBV2 combines with J gene TRBJ2-2; D gene uncertain. Germline assignment: CDR1 SNHLY and CDR2 FYNNEI. The CDR3 runs to 15 residues. V was trimmed by 0 bases and J by 4 bases, leaving 9 bases between them. The CDR3 region has the DNA TGTGCCAGCAGTGAAGCAGGCCAATCCACCGGGGAGCTGTTTTTT. As protein: CASSEAGQSTGELFF.

About this clonotype itself: A much larger clone differs by one base, so this may be a read error. The genes are TRBV3-1 and TRBJ2-1; tentative D call: TRBD1 (5 bases). This CDR3 has 13 amino acids. The V gene's germline CDR1 is LGHDT and CDR2 YNNKEL (reference sequence). The CDR3 nucleotides are TGTGCCAGCGGCCAAGTTGGGGCGGATGAGCAGTTCTTC. It encodes CASGQVGADEQFF.

There are a few counts of this clonotype. The genes are TRBV19 and TRBJ2-2; D is possibly TRBD2 (6 bases). V was pared by 4 bases and J by 6 bases, with 15 bases between. CDR3 length equals 15 residues. The germline gives CDR1 LNHDA, CDR2 SQIVND (reference sequence). DNA for the CDR3: TGTGCCAGTAGTACGTCAGGGACGGGGGCCGGGGAGCTGTTTTTT. This codes for CASSTSGTGAGELFF.

The genes are TRBV14 and TRBJ2-7; the D gene could be TRBD1 or TRBD2 (5 bases each). Deletions cut 0 bases from V and 3 bases from J, with 15 bases between. The germline gives CDR1 SGHDN, CDR2 FVKESK. This CDR3 comprises 16 residues. This CDR3 is CASSQDLAGTRYEQYF. CDR3 nucleotide sequence: TGTGCCAGCAGCCAAGATCTGGCAGGGACCCGCTACGAGCAGTACTTC.

The V call is TRBV11-2, the J call TRBJ2-7; D possibly corresponds to TRBD1 (6 bases). Trimming stripped 7 bases from V and 4 bases from J, with 20 bases between. CDR3 length: 15 residues. Looked up from germline, CDR1 is SGHAT and CDR2 is FQNNGV. The CDR3 region is CASTVSWGRGYEQYF. The CDR3 bases are TGTGCCAGCACCGTGAGTTGGGGGCGTGGGTACGAGCAGTACTTC.

This clonotype was counted at least ten times. The chain recombines TRBV28 with TRBJ1-1; no clear D. Deletions cut 2 bases from V and 8 bases from J, with 6 bases between. Germline V CDR1 and CDR2: MDHEN, SYDVKM. This CDR3 is 11 amino acids long. DNA for the CDR3: TGTGCCAGCAGTTTAAGAAAGGAAGCTTTCTTT. It is translated as CASSLRKEAFF.